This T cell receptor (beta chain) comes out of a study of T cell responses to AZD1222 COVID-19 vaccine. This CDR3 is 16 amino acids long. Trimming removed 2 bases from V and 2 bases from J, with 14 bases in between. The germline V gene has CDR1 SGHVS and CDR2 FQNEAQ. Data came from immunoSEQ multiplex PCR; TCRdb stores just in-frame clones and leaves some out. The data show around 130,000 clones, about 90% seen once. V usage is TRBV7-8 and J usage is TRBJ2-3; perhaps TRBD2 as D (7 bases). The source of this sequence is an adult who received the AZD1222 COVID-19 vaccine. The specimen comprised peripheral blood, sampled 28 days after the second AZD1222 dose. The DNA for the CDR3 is TGTGCCAGCAGCTTACAGTGGGGGGGGCCCACAGATACGCAGTATTTT. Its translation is CASSLQWGGPTDTQYF.